This passage covers 24 T cell receptor beta chains from one sample sequenced in a study of T-cell memory formation after mild COVID-19. TCRdb ran MiXCR on the 5' RACE reads and lists one entry per CDR3 protein. The sample gives more than 150,000 distinct CDR3 sequences, 20% to 25% of which show up once; 23% is in the top ten. The sample consisted of PBMCs or a T cell subset sorted from them (not recorded which). These receptors all come from an adult woman who had mild COVID-19 (a few samples of this study predate the infection). Cell type and time point are not known.

The rearrangement links TRBV12-3 or TRBV12-4 to TRBJ2-1; TRBD1 aligns across 9 bases. With 4 bases clipped from V and 6 bases from J, the junction kept 7 bases outside the gene matches. The CDR3 extends over 15 amino acids. CDR3: CASSSPGTGSNEQFF. The CDR3 DNA follows: TGTGCCAGCAGTTCCCCCGGGACAGGGAGCAATGAGCAGTTCTTC.

The rearrangement joins TRBV7-9 to TRBJ1-1, with 8 bases aligning to TRBD1. Losses at the gene ends were 6 bases for V and 4 bases for J; bases not matched to a gene: 10. The CDR3 runs to 15 residues. From germline, CDR1 is SEHNR and CDR2 FQNEAQ (reference sequence). In DNA form, the CDR3 reads TGTGCCAGCAGTTCACCGGGACAGGCGGGCACTGAAGCTTTCTTT. This gives the protein CASSSPGQAGTEAFF.

This clonotype was found a few times. This chain uses TRBV29-1 with TRBJ2-3, with D possibly matching TRBD2 (5 bases). V was cut by 3 bases and J by 6 bases, with 16 bases left in between. CDR3 length equals 14 residues. Per germline, CDR1 SQVTM and CDR2 ANQGSEA. The CDR3 sequence is CSVDGGLRSDTQYF. CDR3 nucleotide sequence: TGCAGCGTTGACGGCGGACTCCGGTCGGATACGCAGTATTTT.

This clonotype was picked up a small number of times. V and J are TRBV6-6 and TRBJ2-2; D possibly uses TRBD1 or TRBD2 (6 bases each). V dropped 8 bases and J dropped 4 bases, with 20 bases sitting between them. The CDR3 is made up of 16 amino acids. Germline-derived CDR1 and CDR2 are MNHNY and SVGAGI (reference sequence). This chain's CDR3 is CASGAPDGGGTGELFF. In nucleotides, the CDR3 is TGTGCCAGCGGCGCTCCGGACGGGGGCGGCACCGGGGAGCTGTTTTTT.

This clonotype appeared a few times. V gene TRBV4-2 combines with J gene TRBJ1-1; the D is unclear. CDR1 and CDR2 from the germline V gene are LGHNA and YNFKEQ. This CDR3 contains 10 residues. V gave up 0 bases and J gave up 11 bases, with 4 bases separating them. The CDR3: CASSQERAFF. CDR3 DNA sequence: TGTGCCAGCAGCCAAGAAAGGGCTTTCTTT.

This clonotype appeared a few times. The chain carries TRBV7-9 and TRBJ2-2, with 8 bases that match TRBD1. CDR1 is SEHNR and CDR2 is FQNEAQ in the germline V gene (reference sequence). J gave up 2 bases and V 9 bases, and 5 bases lay outside the gene matches. The CDR3 has 14 residues. In DNA form, the CDR3 reads TGTGCCAGTGGCGGACAGGGAAACACCGGGGAGCTGTTTTTT. It translates to CASGGQGNTGELFF.

This clonotype turned up a few times. The rearrangement links TRBV5-1 to TRBJ2-1; unclear D gene. Germline CDR1 SGHRS, CDR2 YFSETQ. V was pared by 1 base and J by 4 bases, with 12 bases between. The length of the CDR3 is 15 residues. CDR3 residues: CASSLSGDPYNEQFF. The CDR3 nucleotides are TGCGCCAGCAGCTTGAGTGGGGATCCTTACAATGAGCAGTTCTTC.

The V and J genes are TRBV4-2 and TRBJ2-7; TRBD1 or TRBD2 may be the D gene (5 bases each). V was clipped by 5 bases and J by 2 bases, with 19 bases between them. Germline lookup yields CDR1 LGHNA and CDR2 YNFKEQ. The CDR3 loop spans 16 amino acids. The CDR3 reads CASSASGTTNPYEQYF. CDR3 nucleotides: TGTGCCAGCAGCGCATCCGGGACCACAAATCCCTACGAGCAGTACTTC.

The chain links TRBV3-1 to TRBJ2-7; weak D call: TRBD2 (5 bases). Germline CDR1 reads LGHDT; CDR2 reads YNNKEL (reference sequence). Trimming stripped 0 bases from V and 3 bases from J, with 15 bases between. The CDR3 runs 16 residues. The CDR3 nucleotides are TGTGCCAGCAGCCAAGACGGGTTGCAAGGGAGCTACGAGCAGTACTTC. Amino acid sequence: CASSQDGLQGSYEQYF.

Here the CDR3 DNA reads TGTGCCAGCAGCGCAGCGGGGGGCGCCTGGAATGAGCAGTTCTTC. Amino acids: CASSAAGGAWNEQFF. The chain links TRBV9 to TRBJ2-1; 9 bases line up with TRBD2. The CDR3 runs to 15 residues. Germline assignment: CDR1 SGDLS and CDR2 YYNGEE. Trimming cost V 3 bases and J 7 bases; bases outside gene matches: 8.

The chain combines TRBV10-2 with TRBJ2-1; 7 positions match TRBD1. V was clipped by 9 bases and J by 7 bases; unmatched bases: 6. This CDR3 is built from 12 residues. Germline assignment: CDR1 WSHSY and CDR2 SAAADI. CDR3 DNA sequence: TGCGCCAGTTGGACAGGAGCTAATGAGCAGTTCTTC. This encodes CASWTGANEQFF.

This clonotype was counted many times. The rearrangement links TRBV29-1 to TRBJ2-7; D possibly corresponds to TRBD2 (5 bases). CDR1 and CDR2 from the germline V gene are SQVTM and ANQGSEA. Trimming cost V 3 bases and J 2 bases, with 8 bases left between them. This CDR3 region has 12 residues. Written as DNA, the CDR3 is TGCAGCGTTGATGACGGGGCCTACGAGCAGTACTTC. Its protein is CSVDDGAYEQYF.

J is TRBJ2-7 and V is TRBV6-5; D could derive from TRBD1 or TRBD2 (6 bases each). Germline lookup yields CDR1 MNHEY and CDR2 SVGAGI. Trimming took 0 bases from V and 7 from J, leaving 16 bases between them. The CDR3 runs to 15 residues. CDR3 in amino acids: CASSYSEEGGREQYF. The CDR3 region has the DNA TGTGCCAGCAGTTACTCGGAAGAGGGGGGTAGAGAGCAGTACTTC.

The V call is TRBV4-1, the J call TRBJ1-1; D may be TRBD1 (5 bases). The CDR3 has 16 amino acids. Trimming pared 1 base from V and 5 bases from J, leaving 17 bases between. Germline V lookup: CDR1 MGHRA, CDR2 YSYEKL. The DNA for the CDR3 is TGCGCCAGCAGCCAAGCTCAGGGTGGCGAAGCGACTGAAGCTTTCTTT. As protein: CASSQAQGGEATEAFF.

The chain has TRBV7-9 and TRBJ2-7; no definite D call. Per the germline V gene, CDR1 is SEHNR and CDR2 is FQNEAQ (reference sequence). CDR3 size: 13 residues. Trimming took 1 base from V and 3 from J, leaving 7 bases between them. CDR3 coding DNA: TGTGCCAGCAGCTTAGAGGCAGACTACGAGCAGTACTTC. This codes for CASSLEADYEQYF.

This clonotype was counted between two and nine times. The CDR3 nucleotides read TGTGCCAGCAGCAAAGAAAGGGACAGGGGAGCAGATACGCAGTATTTT. Its translation is CASSKERDRGADTQYF. The rearrangement uses TRBV21-1 and TRBJ2-3; the DNA was not compared with TRBD1, the D call given in the table. TRBV21-1 has pseudogene status. The CDR3 totals 16 residues.

This clonotype occurred a few times. The chain carries TRBV5-1 and TRBJ2-7, with D possibly being TRBD1 (6 bases). The CDR3 is 14 amino acids. Germline V CDR1 and CDR2: SGHRS, YFSETQ. The germline V and J ends were trimmed by 2 bases and 1 base, with 10 bases remaining between them. The CDR3 sequence: CASSFWGTSYEQYF. CDR3 coding DNA: TGCGCCAGCAGCTTTTGGGGGACATCCTACGAGCAGTACTTC.

The chain links TRBV29-1 to TRBJ2-1; TRBD2 matches 8 bases. Germline V gene lookup returns CDR1 SQVTM and CDR2 ANQGSEA. Losses at the gene ends were 6 bases for V and 9 bases for J; bases not matched to a gene: 10. This CDR3 is built from 13 residues. CDR3 sequence (DNA): TGCAGCGTCACCGGGGGGGAGACCAGTGAGCAGTTCTTC. This translates into CSVTGGETSEQFF.

The rearrangement uses TRBV10-3 and TRBJ2-3; D may match TRBD1 or TRBD2 (6 bases each). Deletions cut 8 bases from V and 2 bases from J, with 20 bases between. This CDR3 is built from 16 residues. Germline V gene lookup returns CDR1 ENHRY and CDR2 SYGVKD. In DNA form, the CDR3 reads TGTGCCATCGCTGGGGCGGGACAATCCATCACAGATACGCAGTATTTT. Translation: CAIAGAGQSITDTQYF.

A few counts support this clonotype. This rearrangement joins TRBV5-5 to TRBJ2-2; D gene unclear. The CDR3 runs to 13 residues. Trimming left V 1 base short and J 3 bases short, with 4 bases between. In germline, CDR1 is SGHKS, CDR2 YYEKEE (reference sequence). The CDR3 loop is CASSLFDTGELFF. In nucleotides, the CDR3 is TGTGCCAGCAGCTTGTTTGACACCGGGGAGCTGTTTTTT. Full variable domain (rest looked up from reference TRBV5-5 and TRBJ2-2): DAGVTQSPTHLIKTRGQQVTLRCSPISGHKSVSWYQQVLGQGPQFIFQYYEKEERGRGNFPDRFSARQFPNYSSELNVNALLLGDSALYLCASSLFDTGELFFGEGSRLTVL.

Here the CDR3 reads CATSPGQDEQYF. CDR3 in DNA: TGTGCCACCAGTCCCGGGCAAGACGAGCAGTACTTC. This chain joins TRBV24-1 and TRBJ2-7; D ambiguous. Looked up from germline, CDR1 is KGHDR and CDR2 is SFDVKD. The CDR3 covers 12 residues. The ends were cut back, 6 bases at V and 5 bases at J, with 10 bases in the middle.

To note about this clonotype: The germline gene is not matched at one end of the junction; a read error may be the cause. This sequence joins TRBV2 and TRBJ2-1; 7 bases match TRBD2. The CDR3 is made up of 16 amino acids. The germline gives CDR1 SNHLY, CDR2 FYNNEI. The CDR3 protein is CASSASGTNSHNEQFF. In DNA form, the CDR3 reads TGTGCCAGCAGTGCTTCCGGGACTAACTCCCACAATGAGCAGTTCTTC.

In this sample, this clonotype turned up a few times. V and J are TRBV6-1 and TRBJ1-5; no clear D gene. Germline CDR1 is MNHNS and CDR2 is SASEGT. Trimming removed 4 bases at V and 1 base at J, with 11 bases between. CDR3 size: 15 residues. The CDR3 sequence is CASSGINWSNQPQHF. CDR3 coding DNA: TGTGCCAGCAGTGGAATAAATTGGAGCAATCAGCCCCAGCATTTT.

This clonotype was seen only a few times. CDR3 bases: TGTGCCAGCAGTTACTCTGGCTCCTACGAGCAGTACTTC. This gives the protein CASSYSGSYEQYF. The chain has TRBV6-5 and TRBJ2-7; no clear D gene. The CDR3 has 13 residues. V was cut by 0 bases and J by 0 bases, with 3 bases left in between. Germline lookup yields CDR1 MNHEY and CDR2 SVGAGI.